This T cell receptor (beta chain) was captured in a study of blood T cells in healthy people across ages (dated by TCRdb to between 2014 and 2017). Regarding the complete study: In model experiments, roughly one uniquely barcoded TCR beta cDNA molecule per two T cells was captured by template switching. To track age-related changes in TCR beta repertoire diversity, the study relied on deep sequencing normalized with unique cDNA molecular identifiers. The donors were split into four age groups: young (average 16 years), middle-aged (roughly 42), aged (more than 60) and long-lived (roughly 86). To avoid experimental bias, donors of different ages were randomly spread across the sequencing lanes. Two additional independent replicas of 1 million unique cDNA reads from the same blood draw were analyzed for two donors (one aged 18 to 30 and one aged 80 or older). The study at large found these results: Since profiling was done on bulk unsorted PBMCs, naive and antigen-experienced compartments could not be conclusively compared. Observed TCR beta diversity per million T cells fell roughly linearly with age, and a significant reduction was already apparent by age around 36. A strong correlation was found between observed TCR beta diversity and the percentage of naive T cells measured by flow cytometry. Estimates of total diversity from one million sequenced T cells were regarded as lower bounds and underestimates. The CMV infection status of donors was not known, potentially confounding age-related changes in expanded clonotypes. Compared with the aged group, more naive CD4+ T cells, fewer expanded clones and increased TCR diversity were shown by the long-lived group, suggesting age selection.

Concerning this clonotype: Its antigen is unknown. Qualities for individual bases were not recorded, and no much larger clone is one base off.

The approximately 39 donors, aged about 6 to 95 years, were systemically healthy Caucasian individuals from Russia. About 9.1 milliliters of peripheral blood were collected from each donor into EDTA-treated Vacutainer tubes. Ficoll-Paque density-gradient centrifugation was used to isolate PBMCs, with at least 6.5 million obtained per sample. Trizol reagent was used to extract total RNA from the PBMCs, yielding at least 5.5 micrograms per sample. For every donor, flow cytometry on a PBMC aliquot measured the percentage of naive CD45RAhigh/CD27high T cells. The protocol used for the library was 5' RACE. TCRdb names Illumina HiSeq 2500 as the instrument used. The second PCR ran for about 7 to 11 cycles and used a J-beta primer mix along with a sample-barcoded 5' primer. A template-switch 5' adaptor carrying 12 random nucleotides introduced a unique molecular identifier onto each TCR beta cDNA molecule. Each sample yielded at least 3 million CDR3-containing paired-end reads. First-strand cDNA was synthesized from all RNA with the Mint cDNA synthesis kit, primed by a TRBC-specific oligonucleotide. All cDNA was treated with uracil-DNA glycosylase and then went through a first 18-cycle PCR with the universal primers M1SS and BC2_uni_R. Concerning the study's data processing: Normalization of each sample was performed by random selection of 1 million high-quality reads, each carrying a distinct molecular identifier. Instead of being binned into consensus sequences, reads that shared molecular identifiers were thrown out. MiTCR, set to a Q25 quality threshold and the strictest error-elimination algorithm, was used for CDR3 identification, clonotype clustering and error correction. A nonparametric unseen species model with Euler transformation was used to estimate lower-bound total TCR beta diversity. Using fastp trimming at Q25 and MiXCR clonotype assembly, TCRdb reanalyzed the public sequencing data and kept in-frame beta chains. Entries that share a CDR3 protein sequence are merged under the most common genes and DNA. The authors' filters were not applied to this entry. The sample table lists 780,000 or so distinct CDR3 sequences, just over 55% of them with a count of one. The top ten constitute about a quarter of the sample.

CDR1 and CDR2, per the germline V gene, are SGDLS and YYNGEE. V sheds 2 bases and J sheds 13 bases, leaving 25 bases between their ends. Counted from cysteine to phenylalanine, this CDR3 has 16 amino acids. The only DNA kept is the CDR3, 48 bases in frame from the first base. Sequenced input: blood. The V and J genes are TRBV9 and TRBJ2-1, and perhaps TRBD2 as D gene, on 6 matching bases. This receptor was obtained from a man aged 35 to 55 in good health. The CDR3: CASSVSLGESRETQFF. The DNA sequence is as follows: TGTGCCAGCAGCGTCTCCCTTGGGGAGAGCCGGGAGACCCAGTTCTTC.